This TCR beta chain was retrieved from a study of metastatic and nonmetastatic thyroid tumors. For the study at large: Repertoire comparison spanned blood and tumor or nodule tissue of malignant and benign thyroid patients.

TCRdb ran MiXCR on the PCR reads. Found here are about 48,000 clones, around 20% of them singletons; the top ten hold 3.8%. Nobody among the patients had been given any treatment before thyroid surgery. V lost 4 bases and J 2 bases, leaving 11 bases between the germline ends. Germline lookup yields CDR1 DFQATT and CDR2 SNEGSKA (reference sequence). The length of the CDR3 is 13 residues. The clonotype was recovered from a male donor with papillary thyroid cancer or a benign thyroid nodule (not recorded which). Some clones in this sample may be carry-over from other donors' samples. This chain links TRBV20-1 with TRBJ1-2; D unclear. The sample taken for sequencing was blood. The CDR3 spells CSATVAGNYGYTF. Written as DNA, the CDR3 is TGCAGTGCTACCGTCGCCGGGAACTATGGCTACACCTTC.